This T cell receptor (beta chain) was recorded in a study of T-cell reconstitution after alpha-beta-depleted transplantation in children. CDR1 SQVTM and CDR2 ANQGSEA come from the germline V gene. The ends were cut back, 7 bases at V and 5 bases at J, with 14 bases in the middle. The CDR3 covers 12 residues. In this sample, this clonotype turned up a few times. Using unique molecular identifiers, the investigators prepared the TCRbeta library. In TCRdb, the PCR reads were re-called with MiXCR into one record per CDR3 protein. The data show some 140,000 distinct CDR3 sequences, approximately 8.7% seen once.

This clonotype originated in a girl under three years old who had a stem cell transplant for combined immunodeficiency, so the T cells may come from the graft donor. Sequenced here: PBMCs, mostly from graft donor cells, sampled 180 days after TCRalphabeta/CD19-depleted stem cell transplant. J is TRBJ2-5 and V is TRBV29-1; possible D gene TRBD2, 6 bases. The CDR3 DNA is TGCAGCGCGGGAGCTGGGCGGGAGACCCAGTACTTC. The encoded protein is CSAGAGRETQYF.